These 32 T cell receptor beta chains originate from one sample sequenced in a study of beta chain features in type 1 diabetes. Reverse transcription of all isolated RNA meant that expressed TCRB transcripts were sequenced. TCRdb keeps only in-frame clones here, not all; method: immunoSEQ multiplex PCR. The table has 390,000 or so clones, roughly 14% seen once; the top ten hold about 0.034%. The sample taken for sequencing was naive CD4+ T cells from blood. These receptors all come from a man younger than 45 in good health.

This clone was detected many times. This chain connects TRBV13 to TRBJ2-7; D may be TRBD1 or TRBD2 (6 bases each). Germline CDR1 reads PRHDT; CDR2 reads FYEKMQ (reference sequence). The CDR3 contains 15 residues. V lost 5 bases, J lost 0 bases, and 14 bases lay in between. CDR3 region: CASSLQGTHSYEQYV. DNA for the CDR3: TGTGCCAGCAGCCTTCAGGGGACTCACTCCTACGAGCAGTACGTC.

This chain uses TRBV30 with TRBJ1-3; D not resolved. Germline loops: CDR1 GTSNPN, CDR2 SVGIG (reference sequence). The CDR3 has 13 amino acids. V lost 4 bases and J 0 bases, leaving 7 bases between the germline ends. This CDR3 is CAWTGHSGNTIYF. The CDR3 DNA is TGTGCCTGGACAGGCCACTCTGGAAACACCATATATTTT. Drawing the rest from reference TRBV30 and TRBJ1-3, the complete variable domain is SQTIHQWPATLVQPVGSPLSLECTVEGTSNPNLYWYRQAAGRGLQLLFYSVGIGQISSEVPQNLSASRPQDRQFILSSKKLLLSDSGFYLCAWTGHSGNTIYFGEGSWLTVV.

The chain employs TRBV4-2 and TRBJ2-1; 10 positions agree with TRBD2. Germline V gene lookup returns CDR1 LGHNA and CDR2 YNFKEQ. The CDR3 is 16 amino acids. V gave up 0 bases and J gave up 6 bases; unmatched junction bases: 5. The CDR3 nucleotides read TGTGCCAGCAGCCAAGAGACTAGGACTAGCGGCAATGAGCAGTTCTTC. This translates into CASSQETRTSGNEQFF.

The chain links TRBV28 to TRBJ2-5; TRBD2 matches 13 bases. This CDR3 has 16 residues. Germline CDR1 MDHEN, CDR2 SYDVKM. Trimming cost V 4 bases and J 4 bases; bases outside gene matches: 6. The CDR3 protein is CASSWGTSGIVETQYF. The CDR3 nucleotides are TGTGCCAGCAGTTGGGGGACTAGCGGGATCGTAGAGACCCAGTACTTC. The full variable domain, rest sourced from reference TRBV28 and TRBJ2-5, is DVKVTQSSRYLVKRTGEKVFLECVQDMDHENMFWYRQDPGLGLRLIYFSYDVKMKEKGDIPEGYSVSREKKERFSLILESASTNQTSMYLCASSWGTSGIVETQYFGPGTRLLVL.

This clone was seen a single time. The V gene is TRBV9, the J gene TRBJ2-7; D gene unclear. This CDR3 has 14 residues. Trimming took 0 bases from V and 2 from J, leaving 9 bases between them. The V gene's germline CDR1 is SGDLS and CDR2 YYNGEE. CDR3 DNA: TGTGCCAGCAGCGTAGGAAGGGCCACCTACGAGCAGTACTTC. Encoded protein: CASSVGRATYEQYF.

The rearrangement joins TRBV5-1 to TRBJ2-3, with D uncertain. The CDR3 sequence is 17 residues long. V lost 0 bases, J lost 2 bases, and 16 bases lay in between. Germline V CDR1 and CDR2: SGHRS, YFSETQ. CDR3 region: CASSLVFQTTLTDTQYF. The CDR3 bases are TGCGCCAGCAGCTTGGTATTCCAGACAACTCTCACAGATACGCAGTATTTT.

This clone was seen a handful of times. Other DNA sequences from this sample encode an identical CDR3 as well. The chain carries TRBV10-3 and TRBJ1-1; D unclear. With 4 bases removed from V and 5 bases from J, the gap between germline ends came to 8 bases. CDR1 is ENHRY and CDR2 is SYGVKD in the germline V gene. This CDR3 comprises 12 residues. CDR3 residues: CAISAGVTEAFF. In nucleotides, the CDR3 is TGTGCCATCAGTGCCGGGGTGACTGAAGCTTTCTTT.

This rearrangement joins TRBV7-2 to TRBJ2-1, with D unclear. Germline assignment: CDR1 SGHTA and CDR2 FQGNSA. The CDR3 has 16 residues. The V gene lost 3 bases and the J gene lost 0 bases, with 12 bases spanning the gap. The DNA of the CDR3 is TGTGCCAGCAGCTTGGGCCGTAGGGTCTCCTACAATGAGCAGTTCTTC. It yields the protein CASSLGRRVSYNEQFF.

This clone was seen a handful of times. This sequence joins TRBV6-1 and TRBJ2-7; D uncertain. Germline V lookup: CDR1 MNHNS, CDR2 SASEGT. V lost 1 base and J lost 2, with 6 bases in between. The CDR3 totals 13 residues. Here the CDR3 DNA reads TGTGCCAGCAGTGAAGGTCCCACCTACGAGCAGTACGTC. It is translated as CASSEGPTYEQYV.

This rearrangement joins TRBV6-5 to TRBJ2-7; D possibly uses TRBD1 or TRBD2 (5 bases each). Germline V gene lookup returns CDR1 MNHEY and CDR2 SVGAGI. CDR3 length equals 15 residues. Trimming stripped 0 bases from V and 7 bases from J, with 16 bases between. CDR3 bases: TGTGCCAGCAGTTACTCCGATGGGGGTGCAAGTGAGCAGTACTTC. This sequence encodes CASSYSDGGASEQYF.

This clone was found a few times. The chain recombines TRBV4-1 with TRBJ1-5; 9 bases agree with TRBD1. Germline V gives CDR1 MGHRA, CDR2 YSYEKL. Losses at the gene ends were 2 bases for V and 6 bases for J; bases not matched to a gene: 8. CDR3 length equals 16 residues. CDR3 sequence reads: CASSQYTGGLGQPQHF. Here the CDR3 DNA reads TGCGCCAGCAGCCAATATACAGGGGGCTTAGGTCAGCCCCAGCATTTT.

This rearrangement joins TRBV30 to TRBJ2-5; 8 bases align to TRBD2. There are 13 residues in the CDR3. In germline, CDR1 is GTSNPN, CDR2 SVGIG (reference sequence). With V trimmed by 3 bases and J by 6 bases, 6 bases remained unmatched. In DNA, the CDR3 is TGTGCCTGGAGCGGGAGGGCCGGGAAGACCCAGTACTTC. Translated: CAWSGRAGKTQYF.

The rearrangement joins TRBV19 to TRBJ2-4, with D unresolved. Germline CDR1 reads LNHDA; CDR2 reads SQIVND (reference sequence). Trimming cost V 5 bases and J 0 bases, with 8 bases left between them. The CDR3 consists of 14 residues. The CDR3 region is CASSPDLAKNIQYF. The CDR3 region has the DNA TGTGCCAGTAGTCCAGACCTAGCCAAAAACATTCAGTACTTC.

The chain has TRBV9 and TRBJ1-1; tentative D call: TRBD1 (6 bases). Germline loops: CDR1 SGDLS, CDR2 YYNGEE. The V end was cut by 4 bases, the J end by 9 bases, with 22 bases between. This CDR3 has 15 amino acids. The CDR3 here is CASSFFEDRGRQAFF. In DNA, the CDR3 is TGTGCCAGCAGCTTTTTCGAGGACAGAGGACGTCAAGCTTTCTTT. Complete variable domain (other parts from reference TRBV9 and TRBJ1-1): DSGVTQTPKHLITATGQRVTLRCSPRSGDLSVYWYQQSLDQGLQFLIQYYNGEERAKGNILERFSAQQFPDLHSELNLSSLELGDSALYFCASSFFEDRGRQAFFGQGTRLTVV.

This clone has just a few counts. The chain combines TRBV9 with TRBJ2-1; TRBD2 aligns across 11 bases. The CDR3 sequence is 17 residues long. The ends lost 0 bases at V and 8 bases at J; junction bases unmatched: 10. CDR1 SGDLS and CDR2 YYNGEE come from the germline V gene. This CDR3 reads CASSVAVRLAGRDEQFF. The CDR3 nucleotides are TGTGCCAGCAGCGTAGCTGTTAGACTAGCGGGAAGAGATGAGCAGTTCTTC.

This clone was counted a few times. This chain uses TRBV30 with TRBJ1-1; 7 positions match TRBD1. CDR1 and CDR2 (germline): GTSNPN, SVGIG (reference sequence). J was trimmed by 0 bases and V by 7 bases; bases with no gene match: 5. The CDR3 has 13 residues. CDR3 in amino acids: CASGQLLNTEAFF. The DNA for the CDR3 is TGTGCCTCGGGACAGCTTTTGAACACTGAAGCTTTCTTT.

The V gene is TRBV5-6, the J gene TRBJ2-7, with D maybe TRBD1 (5 bases). CDR1 and CDR2 from the germline V gene are SGHDT and YYEEEE. The CDR3 is 15 amino acids. Trimming removed 3 bases from V and 3 bases from J, with 16 bases in between. CDR3 loop: CASSSLLGDFYEQYF. CDR3 sequence (DNA): TGTGCCAGCAGCTCGCTTCTAGGGGATTTCTACGAGCAGTACTTC.

This chain uses TRBV13 with TRBJ2-2; D remains ambiguous. V was trimmed by 4 bases and J by 1 base, leaving 16 bases between them. The CDR3 sequence is 17 residues long. Germline CDR1 is PRHDT and CDR2 is FYEKMQ (reference sequence). The CDR3 protein is CASSSRKGFGNTGELFF. CDR3 sequence (DNA): TGTGCCAGCAGCTCAAGGAAAGGTTTTGGGAACACCGGGGAGCTGTTTTTT. Together with reference TRBV13 and TRBJ2-2, the CDR3 gives the full variable domain: AAGVIQSPRHLIKEKRETATLKCYPIPRHDTVYWYQQGPGQDPQFLISFYEKMQSDKGSIPDRFSAQQFSDYHSELNMSSLELGDSALYFCASSSRKGFGNTGELFFGEGSRLTVL.

Only a few counts were recorded for this clone. The CDR3 is CASSPPLLREGPIGEQFF. CDR3 coding DNA: TGTGCCAGCTCACCACCGCTTCTGCGGGAGGGCCCTATCGGTGAGCAGTTCTTC. V gene TRBV18 combines with J gene TRBJ2-1; 9 bases are shared with TRBD2. The length of the CDR3 is 18 residues. Germline CDR1 and CDR2: KGHSH and LQKENI. Trimming at V came to 0 bases and at J to 9 bases, leaving 15 bases not matched to a gene.

The chain employs TRBV7-9 and TRBJ2-7, with a tentative D call TRBD1 (6 bases). V lost 1 base and J lost 3, with 13 bases in between. Germline CDR1 and CDR2: SEHNR and FQNEAQ (reference sequence). This CDR3 contains 15 residues. CDR3 bases: TGTGCCAGCAGCTTAGGACCAGGGGAAGACTACGAGCAGTACTTC. This encodes CASSLGPGEDYEQYF.

In DNA form, the CDR3 reads TGCAGCGTTGAGGGCCAGGTCGGCTATGGCTACACCTTC. This gives the protein CSVEGQVGYGYTF. V usage is TRBV29-1 and J usage is TRBJ1-2; D ambiguous. The germline gives CDR1 SQVTM, CDR2 ANQGSEA. This CDR3 is 13 amino acids long. The germline V and J ends were trimmed by 3 bases and 4 bases, with 12 bases remaining between them.

The genes are TRBV28 and TRBJ2-1, with 12 nucleotides matching TRBD2. V shed 7 bases, J shed 6 bases, and the junction held 7 bases outside the gene matches. Germline CDR1 is MDHEN and CDR2 is SYDVKM. The CDR3 length is 15 residues. CDR3 nucleotide sequence: TGTGCCAGCAACCCGACTAGCGGGGGTTTCAATGAGCAGTTCTTC. It codes for CASNPTSGGFNEQFF.

In this sample, this clone turned up a few times. CDR3 nucleotide sequence: TGTGCCAGCACGCGGCCAGGCGGCGAGCAGTACTTC. Translation: CASTRPGGEQYF. This chain joins TRBV7-2 and TRBJ2-7, with D unresolved. V lost 7 bases to trimming and J lost 6 bases, with 13 bases between them. CDR1 and CDR2 (germline): SGHTA, FQGNSA. The CDR3 contains 12 residues. The full variable domain, completed using reference TRBV7-2 and TRBJ2-7, is GAGVSQSPSNKVTEKGKDVELRCDPISGHTALYWYRQSLGQGLEFLIYFQGNSAPDKSGLPSDRFSAERTGGSVSTLTIQRTQQEDSAVYLCASTRPGGEQYFGPGTRLTVT.

As regards this clone: The sample has other DNA sequences that encode this CDR3 too. This chain connects TRBV30 to TRBJ1-2; no reliable D call. Germline CDR1 reads GTSNPN; CDR2 reads SVGIG (reference sequence). V dropped 2 bases and J dropped 3 bases, with 7 bases sitting between them. This CDR3 region has 12 residues. This CDR3 is CAWSPGDYGYTF. For the CDR3, the DNA is TGTGCCTGGAGTCCAGGAGACTATGGCTACACCTTC.

This clone was seen more than once but under ten times. The chain uses TRBV18 and TRBJ1-5; D might be TRBD1 (6 bases). Germline V gene data show CDR1 as KGHSH and CDR2 as LQKENI. CDR3 size: 12 residues. CDR3 sequence: CSGRTENQPQHF. CDR3 DNA sequence: TGTTCGGGGCGGACAGAAAATCAGCCCCAGCATTTT.

This chain connects TRBV29-1 to TRBJ1-1, with 9 bases fitting TRBD1. The ends lost 7 bases at V and 7 bases at J; junction bases unmatched: 4. CDR1 and CDR2 from the germline V gene are SQVTM and ANQGSEA. The CDR3 sequence is 11 residues long. CDR3 nucleotides: TGCAGCGGGGGACAGGGTGGTGAAGCTTTCTTT. Residues: CSGGQGGEAFF.

This clone was picked up a small number of times. This specimen includes other DNA sequences encoding the same CDR3. The rearrangement links TRBV30 to TRBJ2-7, with a weak D call TRBD1 (6 bases). The CDR3 contains 13 residues. The ends were cut back, 2 bases at V and 4 bases at J, with 12 bases in the middle. CDR1 is GTSNPN and CDR2 is SVGIG in the germline V gene (reference sequence). The CDR3 loop is CAWSKGGLYEQYV. The DNA of the CDR3 is TGTGCCTGGAGTAAAGGGGGTCTATACGAGCAGTACGTC.

This clone appeared a few times. V and J are TRBV7-8 and TRBJ2-1, with a tentative D call TRBD2 (7 bases). Trimming shortened V by 1 base and J by 4 bases, and 23 bases separated the two germline ends. Germline V CDR1 and CDR2: SGHVS, FQNEAQ. CDR3 length: 19 amino acids. CDR3 region: CASSLDRTTAGADYNEQFF. Here the CDR3 DNA reads TGTGCCAGCAGCTTAGATAGGACGACGGCGGGGGCGGATTACAATGAGCAGTTCTTC.

This rearrangement joins TRBV30 to TRBJ2-3, with unresolved D. The CDR3 covers 11 residues. The V end lost 5 bases, the J end lost 10 bases, and 13 bases lay between the germline ends. Germline values: CDR1 GTSNPN, CDR2 SVGIG (reference sequence). The CDR3 DNA reads TGTGCCTGGGAACTTCGAATGGCGCAGTATTTT. Amino acid sequence: CAWELRMAQYF.

The V gene is TRBV14, the J gene TRBJ2-1; the D gene is possibly TRBD2 (5 bases). Germline lookup yields CDR1 SGHDN and CDR2 FVKESK. This CDR3 is built from 15 residues. Trimming took 4 bases from V and 8 from J, leaving 18 bases between them. The CDR3 spells CASSRPGFPPDEQFF. Here the CDR3 DNA reads TGTGCCAGCAGCCGTCCGGGATTCCCGCCGGATGAGCAGTTCTTC.

The chain has TRBV7-3 and TRBJ2-1; 12 nucleotides match TRBD2. This CDR3 region has 16 residues. V was pared by 5 bases and J by 4 bases, with 6 bases of the junction left unmatched. Germline CDR1 SGHTA, CDR2 FQGTGA. CDR3 DNA sequence: TGTGCCAGCAGCGCACAGCTAGCGGGAGGGTACAATGAGCAGTTCTTC. Translation: CASSAQLAGGYNEQFF.

This chain connects TRBV5-1 to TRBJ2-7, with 8 bases fitting TRBD1. CDR3 length: 15 residues. After removal of 0 bases from V and 1 base from J, the junction contained 3 bases not matched to a gene. Per the germline V gene, CDR1 is SGHRS and CDR2 is YFSETQ. The CDR3 DNA sequence: TGCGCCAGCAGCTTGGGGGGACAGGCTTCCTACGAGCAGTACTTC. Residues: CASSLGGQASYEQYF.